A single sample is the source of the 19 T cell receptor beta chains below, sequenced in a study of blood T cell repertoires in COVID-19. Sequencing was performed with immunoSEQ multiplex PCR; in TCRdb, only in-frame clones are kept and a portion is missing. The table records 250,000 or so clones, 88% of them present only once. The sequenced sample was peripheral blood. The receptor source for this set is a woman aged 55 to 70 with acute or convalescent COVID-19.

This rearrangement joins TRBV9 to TRBJ2-6; D is ambiguous. Germline lookup yields CDR1 SGDLS and CDR2 YYNGEE. Trimming pared 3 bases from V and 0 bases from J, leaving 4 bases between. The CDR3 length is 14 residues. CDR3 sequence (DNA): TGTGCCAGCAGCGCCAACTCTGGGGCCAACGTCCTGACTTTC. As protein: CASSANSGANVLTF.

The CDR3 region has the DNA TGTGCCAGCAGCTTAGGGCCTAATGAAAAACTGTTTTTT. This translates into CASSLGPNEKLFF. The V call is TRBV7-6, the J call TRBJ1-4; D unclear. CDR1 and CDR2 from the germline V gene are SGHVS and FNYEAQ. The CDR3 has 13 amino acids. The V gene lost 1 base and the J gene lost 3 bases, with 3 bases spanning the gap. The variable domain in full, completed from reference TRBV7-6 and TRBJ1-4, reads GAGVSQSPRYKVTKRGQDVALRCDPISGHVSLYWYRQALGQGPEFLTYFNYEAQQDKSGLPNDRFSAERPEGSISTLTIQRTEQRDSAMYRCASSLGPNEKLFFGSGTQLSVL.

The V and J genes are TRBV28 and TRBJ1-1; possibly TRBD1 for D (5 bases). Germline V gives CDR1 MDHEN, CDR2 SYDVKM. The CDR3 sequence is 14 residues long. V lost 7 bases, J lost 10 bases, and 22 bases lay in between. The CDR3 DNA follows: TGTGCCAGCACCATAGGTTATGCAGGGCTGCGAGCTTTCTTT. Its protein is CASTIGYAGLRAFF.

V and J are TRBV7-9 and TRBJ2-5; the D is unclear. This CDR3 contains 14 residues. With 5 bases removed from V and 5 bases from J, the gap between germline ends came to 15 bases. Germline V gene sequence: CDR1 SEHNR, CDR2 FQNEAQ (reference sequence). In DNA, the CDR3 is TGTGCCAGCAGCCCTCTTCCTAATACTGAGACCCAGTACTTC. Translation gives CASSPLPNTETQYF.

In its sample, this clone was seen a few times. The chain recombines TRBV10-3 with TRBJ1-4; no firm D call. The CDR3 has 15 residues. Trimming stripped 3 bases from V and 7 bases from J, with 15 bases between. CDR1 and CDR2 from the germline V gene are ENHRY and SYGVKD. This CDR3 reads CAISDAGLRGEKLFF. Here the CDR3 DNA reads TGTGCCATCAGTGATGCGGGATTGAGAGGTGAAAAACTGTTTTTT.

The V gene is TRBV18, the J gene TRBJ2-3; TRBD1 is a possible D gene (5 bases). Trimming removed 2 bases at V and 6 bases at J, with 15 bases between. The CDR3 totals 15 residues. CDR1 is KGHSH and CDR2 is LQKENI in the germline V gene. CDR3 coding DNA: TGTGCCAGCTCACCAGGGGAATGGAAGGGGGATACGCAGTATTTT. Encoded protein: CASSPGEWKGDTQYF.

The chain combines TRBV19 with TRBJ2-1; possibly TRBD1 for D (5 bases). This CDR3 region has 14 residues. Germline V gene sequence: CDR1 LNHDA, CDR2 SQIVND (reference sequence). Trimming shortened V by 5 bases and J by 7 bases, and 15 bases separated the two germline ends. The CDR3 here is CASSLRAGINEQFF. The CDR3 bases are TGTGCCAGTAGTCTCCGGGCAGGGATAAATGAGCAGTTCTTC.

By sample fraction, this clone is medium-sized. The CDR3 reads CASSQDWREYYEQYF. The CDR3 DNA reads as TGTGCCAGCAGCCAAGATTGGCGGGAGTACTACGAGCAGTACTTC. V gene TRBV4-2 combines with J gene TRBJ2-7; 7 bases are a match to TRBD2. Germline CDR1 is LGHNA and CDR2 is YNFKEQ. Losses at the gene ends were 0 bases for V and 3 bases for J; bases not matched to a gene: 5. The CDR3 extends over 15 amino acids.

The CDR3 coding sequence is TGTGCCAGCAGTTTAAGCGGGGCGGAGACCCAGTACTTC. Translating it yields CASSLSGAETQYF. The genes are TRBV12-3 or TRBV12-4 and TRBJ2-5; TRBD2 agrees at 7 bases. CDR3 size: 13 residues. Trimming took 2 bases from V and 5 from J; bases not matched to a gene: 2.

This chain links TRBV6-2 or TRBV6-3 with TRBJ2-7; the D is unclear. The CDR3 consists of 13 residues. The V gene lost 2 bases and the J gene lost 3 bases, with 8 bases spanning the gap. Per germline, CDR1 MNHEY and CDR2 SVGEGT. The CDR3 nucleotides are TGTGCCAGCAGTTACATGAGCTTCTACGAGCAGTACTTC. Its protein product is CASSYMSFYEQYF.

This chain uses TRBV19 with TRBJ1-5; weak D call: TRBD1 (6 bases). This CDR3 has 15 amino acids. Deletions cut 4 bases from V and 1 base from J, with 11 bases between. In germline, CDR1 is LNHDA, CDR2 SQIVND (reference sequence). The CDR3, as DNA: TGTGCCAGTAGTAACTTTCAGGGGAGCAATCAGCCCCAGCATTTT. Translating it yields CASSNFQGSNQPQHF.

The chain carries TRBV4-3 and TRBJ1-1; D perhaps matches TRBD1 (5 bases). The CDR3 is 14 amino acids. The germline CDR1 and CDR2 sequences are LGHNA and YSLEER. Trimming left V 1 base short and J 5 bases short, with 11 bases between. The CDR3 sequence is CASSQVWRGTEAFF. As DNA, the CDR3 is TGCGCCAGCAGCCAAGTATGGAGGGGAACTGAAGCTTTCTTT.

The J gene is TRBJ1-2, the V gene TRBV29-1; TRBD1 might be the D (6 bases). Germline V gene sequence: CDR1 SQVTM, CDR2 ANQGSEA. The germline V and J ends were trimmed by 2 bases and 6 bases, with 19 bases remaining between them. The CDR3 totals 15 residues. The chain's CDR3 is CSVERGAQALNGYTF. Here the CDR3 DNA reads TGCAGCGTTGAACGGGGGGCCCAAGCACTAAATGGCTACACCTTC.

The chain's CDR3 is CASSQGPLTADTQYF. The DNA for the CDR3 is TGTGCCAGCAGCCAAGGCCCTTTAACAGCAGATACGCAGTATTTT. The gene calls are TRBV3-1 (or the pseudogene TRBV3-2) and TRBJ2-3, with unresolved D. The CDR3 runs 15 residues. V shed 1 base and J shed 4 bases, with 12 bases lying between them. CDR1 LGHDT and CDR2 YNNKEL come from the germline V gene (reference sequence).

V is TRBV7-2 and J is TRBJ1-2; D is uncertain. This CDR3 has 13 amino acids. Trimming stripped 5 bases from V and 1 base from J, with 8 bases between. Germline V gives CDR1 SGHTA, CDR2 FQGNSA. CDR3 loop: CASSMGVNYGYTF. The CDR3, as DNA: TGTGCCAGCAGCATGGGAGTTAACTATGGCTACACCTTC.

The table lists this clone with a count of one. The chain combines TRBV9 with TRBJ1-4; possible D gene TRBD1, 5 bases. This CDR3 spans 14 amino acids. Between the trimmed V and J ends, which lost 4 bases and 7 bases, there was a span of 14 bases. Germline CDR1 SGDLS, CDR2 YYNGEE. The CDR3 coding sequence is TGTGCCAGCAGCCCGCGAGGCCAGGGTGAAAAACTGTTTTTT. Protein sequence: CASSPRGQGEKLFF.

This chain connects TRBV30 to TRBJ1-4; D gene uncertain. The CDR3 has 15 amino acids. From germline, CDR1 is GTSNPN and CDR2 SVGIG (reference sequence). V lost 1 base to trimming and J lost 0 bases, with 9 bases between them. The CDR3 here is CAWSAKTSTNEKLFF. The CDR3 DNA sequence: TGTGCCTGGAGTGCGAAGACATCAACTAATGAAAAACTGTTTTTT.

The gene calls are TRBV6-5 and TRBJ1-2; 10 nucleotides align to TRBD1. This CDR3 contains 13 residues. Germline values: CDR1 MNHEY, CDR2 SVGAGI. V gave up 8 bases and J gave up 7 bases; unmatched junction bases: 7. The CDR3 sequence is CASGSGDRGGYTF. The CDR3 coding sequence is TGTGCCAGCGGCTCGGGGGACAGGGGTGGCTACACCTTC.

The chain recombines TRBV7-9 with TRBJ2-5; D may be TRBD2 (6 bases). The CDR3 runs 16 residues. Germline V lookup: CDR1 SEHNR, CDR2 FQNEAQ (reference sequence). Trimming shortened V by 1 base and J by 6 bases, and 18 bases separated the two germline ends. DNA for the CDR3: TGTGCCAGCAGCTTAGTGGTTGGAGGGCGTCAGAAGACCCAGTACTTC. Its protein product is CASSLVVGGRQKTQYF.